The sample holds a few counts of the clone carrying this TCR beta chain. Its antigen is still unknown. The data are from a study of T cells in Graves' hyperthyroidism and ophthalmopathy. TCR beta CDR3 region amplification was performed from RNA transcripts. HTBI primers drove first-round RT-PCR of the TCR CDR3. Each CDR3 protein gets one entry after TCRdb re-called the multiplex PCR reads with MiXCR. The sample holds under 500,000 distinct CDR3 sequences, about 14% seen once. General observations from the study: Most thyroid clonotypes expanded above 0.001 appeared in blood too. Ophthalmopathy and stable hyperthyroidism were separated by a 13 V-J model.

Trimming stripped 3 bases from V and 2 bases from J, with 12 bases between. Germline V gene lookup returns CDR1 SGHNT and CDR2 YENEEA. CDR3 length: 15 residues. The chain uses TRBV11-3 and TRBJ2-3, with D maybe TRBD1 (5 bases). The sequenced sample consisted of blood. The clonotype comes from a man between 50 and 59 years old with Graves' ophthalmopathy. The CDR3: CASSFVGANTDTQYF. The CDR3 coding sequence is TGTGCCAGCAGCTTCGTTGGGGCAAACACAGATACGCAGTATTTT.